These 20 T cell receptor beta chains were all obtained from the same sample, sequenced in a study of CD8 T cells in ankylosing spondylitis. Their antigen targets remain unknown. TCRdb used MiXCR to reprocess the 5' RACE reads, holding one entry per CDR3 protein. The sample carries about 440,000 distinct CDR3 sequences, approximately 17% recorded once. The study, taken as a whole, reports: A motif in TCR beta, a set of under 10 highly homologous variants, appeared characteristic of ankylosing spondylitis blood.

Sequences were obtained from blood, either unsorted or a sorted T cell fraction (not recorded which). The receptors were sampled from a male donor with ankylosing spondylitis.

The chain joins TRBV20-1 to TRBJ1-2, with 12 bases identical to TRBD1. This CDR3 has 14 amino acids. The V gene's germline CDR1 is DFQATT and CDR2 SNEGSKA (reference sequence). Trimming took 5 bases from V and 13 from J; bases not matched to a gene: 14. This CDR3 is CSAVKAGTGGFITF. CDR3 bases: TGCAGTGCTGTAAAGGCCGGGACAGGGGGCTTCATCACCTTC.

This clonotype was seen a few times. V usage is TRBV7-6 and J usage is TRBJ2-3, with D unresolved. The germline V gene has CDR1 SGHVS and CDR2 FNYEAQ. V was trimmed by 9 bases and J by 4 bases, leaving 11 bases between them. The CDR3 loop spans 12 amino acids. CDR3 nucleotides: TGTGCCAGTCCTACTTATCCAGATACGCAGTATTTT. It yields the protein CASPTYPDTQYF.

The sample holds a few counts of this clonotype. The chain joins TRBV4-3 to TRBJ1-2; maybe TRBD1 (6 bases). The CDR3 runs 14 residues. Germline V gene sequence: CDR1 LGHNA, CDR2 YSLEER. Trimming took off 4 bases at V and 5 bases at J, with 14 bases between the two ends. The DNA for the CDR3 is TGCGCCAGCAGCCTATACAGGGCTGGGTATGGCTACACCTTC. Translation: CASSLYRAGYGYTF.

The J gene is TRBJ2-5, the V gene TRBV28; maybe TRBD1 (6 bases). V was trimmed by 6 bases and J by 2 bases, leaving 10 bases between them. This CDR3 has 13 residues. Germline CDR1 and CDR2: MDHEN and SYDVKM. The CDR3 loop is CASRKTGQETQYF. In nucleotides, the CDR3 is TGTGCCAGCAGGAAGACAGGACAAGAGACCCAGTACTTC.

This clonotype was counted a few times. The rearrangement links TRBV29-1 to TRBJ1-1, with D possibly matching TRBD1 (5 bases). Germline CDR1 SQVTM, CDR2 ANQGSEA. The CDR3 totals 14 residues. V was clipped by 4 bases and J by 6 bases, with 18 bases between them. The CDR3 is CSVVPGTPGAEAFF. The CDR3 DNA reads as TGCAGCGTTGTCCCCGGGACCCCTGGGGCTGAAGCTTTCTTT.

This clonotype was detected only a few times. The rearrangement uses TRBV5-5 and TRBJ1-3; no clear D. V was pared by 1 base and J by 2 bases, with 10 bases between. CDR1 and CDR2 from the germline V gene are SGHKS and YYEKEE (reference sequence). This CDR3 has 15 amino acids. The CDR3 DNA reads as TGTGCCAGCAGCTTGCTCCCTGGTACTGGAAACACCATATATTTT. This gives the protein CASSLLPGTGNTIYF.

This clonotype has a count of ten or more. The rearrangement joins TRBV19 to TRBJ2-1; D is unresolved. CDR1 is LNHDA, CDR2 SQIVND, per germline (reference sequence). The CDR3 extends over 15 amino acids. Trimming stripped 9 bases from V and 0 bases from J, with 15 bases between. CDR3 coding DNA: TGTGCCAGCAAGGACCTTCAATTCTCCTACAATGAGCAGTTCTTC. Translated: CASKDLQFSYNEQFF.

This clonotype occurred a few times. The CDR3 DNA is TGTGCCAGCAGCTTGCTGGGGACAGGGCCTAACTATGGCTACACCTTC. Amino acid sequence: CASSLLGTGPNYGYTF. The chain links TRBV5-6 to TRBJ1-2, with TRBD1 matching over 9 bases. The CDR3 runs 16 residues. V gave up 1 base and J gave up 0 bases; unmatched junction bases: 4. Germline values: CDR1 SGHDT, CDR2 YYEEEE.

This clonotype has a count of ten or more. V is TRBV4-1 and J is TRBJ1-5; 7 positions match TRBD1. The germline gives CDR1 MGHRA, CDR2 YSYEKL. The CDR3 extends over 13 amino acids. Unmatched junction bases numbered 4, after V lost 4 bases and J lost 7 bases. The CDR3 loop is CASSLTGIQPQHF. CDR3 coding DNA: TGCGCCAGCAGCCTGACAGGGATCCAGCCCCAGCATTTT.

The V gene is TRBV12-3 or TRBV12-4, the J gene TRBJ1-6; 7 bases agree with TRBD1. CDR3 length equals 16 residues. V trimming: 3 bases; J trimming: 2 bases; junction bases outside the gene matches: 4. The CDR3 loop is CASSFDRAAYNSPLHF. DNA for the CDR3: TGTGCCAGCAGTTTTGACAGGGCCGCCTATAATTCACCCCTCCACTTT.

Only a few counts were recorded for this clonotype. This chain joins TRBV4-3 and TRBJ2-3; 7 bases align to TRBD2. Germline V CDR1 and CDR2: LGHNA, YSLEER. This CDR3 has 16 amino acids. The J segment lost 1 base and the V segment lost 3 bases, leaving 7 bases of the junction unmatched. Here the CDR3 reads CASSQALGRGTDTQYF. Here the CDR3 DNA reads TGCGCCAGCAGCCAGGCTCTAGGGAGGGGCACAGATACGCAGTATTTT.

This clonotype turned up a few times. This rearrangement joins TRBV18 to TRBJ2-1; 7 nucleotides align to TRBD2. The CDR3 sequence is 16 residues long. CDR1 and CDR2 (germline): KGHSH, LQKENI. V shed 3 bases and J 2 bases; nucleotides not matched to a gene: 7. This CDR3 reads CASSPGRGVTYNEQFF. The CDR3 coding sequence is TGTGCCAGCTCACCCGGTCGGGGGGTCACCTACAATGAGCAGTTCTTC. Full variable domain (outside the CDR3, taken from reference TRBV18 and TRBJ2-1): NAGVMQNPRHLVRRRGQEARLRCSPMKGHSHVYWYRQLPEEGLKFMVYLQKENIIDESGMPKERFSAEFPKEGPSILRIQQVVRGDSAAYFCASSPGRGVTYNEQFFGPGTRLTVL.

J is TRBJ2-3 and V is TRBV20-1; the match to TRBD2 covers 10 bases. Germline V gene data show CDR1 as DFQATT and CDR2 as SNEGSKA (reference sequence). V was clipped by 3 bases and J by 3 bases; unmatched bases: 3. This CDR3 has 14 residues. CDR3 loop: CSASLAGVTDTQYF. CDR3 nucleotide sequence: TGCAGTGCTAGTCTAGCGGGGGTTACAGATACGCAGTATTTT.

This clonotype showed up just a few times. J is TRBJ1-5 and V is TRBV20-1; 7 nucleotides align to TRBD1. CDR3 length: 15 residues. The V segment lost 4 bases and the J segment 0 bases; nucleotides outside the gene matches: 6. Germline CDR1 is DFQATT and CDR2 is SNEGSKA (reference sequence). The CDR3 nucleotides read TGCAGTGCTATGGGACAGCTCAATAGCAATCAGCCCCAGCATTTT. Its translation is CSAMGQLNSNQPQHF.

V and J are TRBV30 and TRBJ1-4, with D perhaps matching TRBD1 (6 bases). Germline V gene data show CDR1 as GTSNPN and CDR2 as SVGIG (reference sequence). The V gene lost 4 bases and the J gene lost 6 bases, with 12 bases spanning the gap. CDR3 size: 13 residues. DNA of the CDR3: TGTGCCTGGATAAGGCCAGGGGATGAAAAACTGTTTTTT. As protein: CAWIRPGDEKLFF. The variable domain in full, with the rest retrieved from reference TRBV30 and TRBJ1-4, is SQTIHQWPATLVQPVGSPLSLECTVEGTSNPNLYWYRQAAGRGLQLLFYSVGIGQISSEVPQNLSASRPQDRQFILSSKKLLLSDSGFYLCAWIRPGDEKLFFGSGTQLSVL.

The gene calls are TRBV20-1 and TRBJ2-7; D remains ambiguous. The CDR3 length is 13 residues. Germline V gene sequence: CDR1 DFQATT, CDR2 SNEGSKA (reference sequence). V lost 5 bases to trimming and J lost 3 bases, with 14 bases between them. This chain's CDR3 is CSALGIEVYEQYF. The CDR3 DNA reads TGCAGTGCTTTAGGAATAGAGGTCTACGAGCAGTACTTC.

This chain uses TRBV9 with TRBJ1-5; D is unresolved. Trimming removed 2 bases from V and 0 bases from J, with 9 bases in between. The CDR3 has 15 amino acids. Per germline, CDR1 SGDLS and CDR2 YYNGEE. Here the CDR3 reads CASSVSQNSNQPQHF. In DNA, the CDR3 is TGTGCCAGCAGCGTGAGCCAGAATAGCAATCAGCCCCAGCATTTT.

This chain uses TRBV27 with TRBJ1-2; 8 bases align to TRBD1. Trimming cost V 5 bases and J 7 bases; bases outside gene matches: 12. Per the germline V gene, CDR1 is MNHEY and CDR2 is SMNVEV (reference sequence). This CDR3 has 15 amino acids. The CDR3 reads CASSATGASLTGYTF. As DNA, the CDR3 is TGTGCCAGCAGTGCGACAGGGGCTTCCTTGACTGGCTACACCTTC.

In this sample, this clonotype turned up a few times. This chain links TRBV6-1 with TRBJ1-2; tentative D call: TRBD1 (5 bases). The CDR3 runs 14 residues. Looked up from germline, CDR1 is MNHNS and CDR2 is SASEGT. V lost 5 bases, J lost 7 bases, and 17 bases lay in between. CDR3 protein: CASSPLLGRAGYTF. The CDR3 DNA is TGTGCCAGCAGTCCTCTCCTAGGCAGGGCTGGCTACACCTTC.

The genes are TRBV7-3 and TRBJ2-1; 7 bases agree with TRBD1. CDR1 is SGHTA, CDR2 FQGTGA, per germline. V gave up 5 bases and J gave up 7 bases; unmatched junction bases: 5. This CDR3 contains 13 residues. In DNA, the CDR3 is TGTGCCAGCAGCCTACAGGGACAGAATGAGCAGTTCTTC. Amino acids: CASSLQGQNEQFF.